This T cell receptor beta chain was observed in a study of cytomegalovirus exposure and HLA in healthy donors. Whole-study findings and limits: Follow-up analysis later connected one missense variant in DCLRE1C with trimming of TCR beta V- and J-genes. High specificity and sensitivity for cytomegalovirus status were reported for the classifier. The authors judged a highly shared variant cluster likely a sequencing artifact. The number of N-insertions in an Asian-associated ancestry cluster was reportedly below the 666-donor mean in a later analysis.

Germline V gene data show CDR1 as SGHTA and CDR2 as FQGNSA. This CDR3 is 17 amino acids long. V shed 1 base, J shed 2 bases, and the junction held 6 bases outside the gene matches. This PCR relied on a set of 60 Vbeta primers and 13 Jbeta primers. The repertoire was sequenced with immunoSEQ multiplex PCR; TCRdb's copy has only in-frame clones and lacks some. This sample's table has 45,000 to 60,000 clones. In regard to this clone: Its antigen remains unidentified.

V and J are TRBV7-2 and TRBJ2-3, with 10 nucleotides matching TRBD1. This receptor was obtained from a woman in her thirties or forties in good health and CMV-seronegative. Source material: PBMCs. The DNA of the CDR3 is TGTGCCAGCAGCTTAGGAGTAGGGACAGGGGTCACAGATACGCAGTATTTT. Translation: CASSLGVGTGVTDTQYF. Full variable domain (remainder filled in from reference TRBV7-2 and TRBJ2-3): GAGVSQSPSNKVTEKGKDVELRCDPISGHTALYWYRQSLGQGLEFLIYFQGNSAPDKSGLPSDRFSAERTGGSVSTLTIQRTQQEDSAVYLCASSLGVGTGVTDTQYFGPGTRLTVL.